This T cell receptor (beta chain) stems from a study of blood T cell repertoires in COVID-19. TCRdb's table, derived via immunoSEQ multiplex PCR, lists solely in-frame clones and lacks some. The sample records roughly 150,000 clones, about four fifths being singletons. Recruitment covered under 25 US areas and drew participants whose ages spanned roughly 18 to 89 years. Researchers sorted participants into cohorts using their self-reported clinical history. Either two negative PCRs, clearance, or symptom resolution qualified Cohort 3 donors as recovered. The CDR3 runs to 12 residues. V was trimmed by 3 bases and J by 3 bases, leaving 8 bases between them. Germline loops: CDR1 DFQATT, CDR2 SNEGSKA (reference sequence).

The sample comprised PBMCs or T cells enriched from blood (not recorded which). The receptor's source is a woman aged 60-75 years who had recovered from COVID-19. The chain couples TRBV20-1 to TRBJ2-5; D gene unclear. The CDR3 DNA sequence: TGCAGTGCTAGTGAGCAGAAAGAGACCCAGTACTTC. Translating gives CSASEQKETQYF.